This T cell receptor beta chain was observed in a study of cytomegalovirus exposure and HLA in healthy donors (dated by TCRdb to 2017 to 2019). With regard to the full study: An earlier analysis of under 600 of the donors reported 250 to 300 Gb of sequence data and around 110 million unique TCR beta sequences from about 179 million T cells. Using immunosequencing, the study profiled T cell repertoires from approximately 700 subjects and related those repertoires to cytomegalovirus serostatus. In the later analysis, no new phenotypic data were used to find candidate immune exposures; instead, reliance was placed on TCR beta sequences and their occurrence across donors. An early release covering more than 500 HLA-typed donors comprised about 300 gigabases of sequencing data and approximately 85 million unique TCR sequences. Every repertoire in the discovery cohort had been generated on one and the same sequencing platform. Among the roughly 390 genotyped donors, approximately 77% belonged to the genetic ancestry cluster associated with self-reported Caucasian donors. In addition to the first cohort of around 670 subjects, a separate validation cohort of some 120 different subjects was used. A later genetic analysis took genome-wide SNP genotypes for about three fifths of the roughly 670 donors and used that subset as a discovery cohort. The study combined high-throughput TCR immunosequencing, statistical association of individual TCRs with disease status, and machine learning to predict cytomegalovirus infection status. The study was designed to test whether signatures of past pathogen exposure could be identified by cataloging public T cell receptors. A later analysis re-analyzed previously published TCR beta repertoires from approximately 700 donors and added high-resolution HLA genotyping to study TCR occurrence patterns. Donor age, sex, ethnicity and CMV serostatus were collected together with the repertoire data. The number of donors typed differed by locus, with roughly 620-630 for A, B, C, DRB1 and DQB1, 522 for DQA1, over 600 for DPA1, and around 450 for DPB1. HLA typing included class I and class II loci at four-digit resolution. To decide whether each TCR beta V gene segment behaved as functional or pseudogenic, an earlier analysis of fewer than 750 of the donors relied on high-throughput TCR beta sequencing. Among around 400 genotyped donors of the cohort, an average of 235,054 unique TCR beta nucleotide sequences were sequenced per donor, roughly a sixth of them non-productive. Because of strong linkage in the cohort, four to six DR-DQ haplotypes were treated as single units for association and clustering.

Libraries were constructed by the immunoSEQ multiplex PCR assay. For the multiplex PCR, a mixture combining 60 forward primers for TCR Vbeta segments and 13 reverse primers for TCR Jbeta segments was used. The CDR3 region of rearranged TCR beta genes was amplified from genomic DNA by a multiplex PCR assay. The Illumina HiSeq System was used to sequence the amplified TCR beta libraries as 87-base-pair reads. In the authors' own workflow: Across the 670 or so repertoires, a later analysis counted 80 million or so unique TCR beta chains, around 11 million of which were shared by at least two donors. A nearest-neighbor algorithm error-corrected the raw reads and collapsed the reads into unique sequences, merging closely related sequences to remove PCR and sequencing errors. To assign V, D and J gene segments, CDR3 sequences were aligned to IMGT reference sequences. Each retained sequence needed at least a six-nucleotide match to both a V gene segment and a J gene segment. A rearrangement counted as productive if the CDR3 had no stop codons and remained in frame with V and J, and every other rearrangement counted as non-productive. Following IMGT convention, CDR3 was defined as the stretch from the second conserved V-encoded cysteine up to the conserved J-encoded phenylalanine. The earlier analysis of approximately 590 of the donors excluded any sequence lacking an unambiguous match to a single V gene segment. In an earlier analysis of some 590 of the donors, a V segment was called functional when productive rearrangements were above 56.7%, and segregating when the standard deviation between donors exceeded 5%. A statistical classification framework was developed to diagnose cytomegalovirus status using the catalog of TCR beta chain sequences. In a later analysis, TCR nucleotide sequences were compared against IMGT/GENE-DB human TR gene sequences so that V and J genes could be assigned. In a later analysis, CDR3 sequences and most-parsimonious VDJ recombination scenarios were assigned using the TCRdist pipeline. A later analysis defined each TCR beta chain by its CDR3 amino acid sequence plus V-gene family, and excluded reads lacking a unique V-gene family. A later analysis removed nearly 600 highly shared, low-generation-probability nucleotide sequences to deal with suspected cross-contamination and a sequencing artifact. A later analysis calculated a clonal expansion index for each public chain from normalized within-repertoire ranks of inferred template counts. In a later analysis, generation probabilities were computed using a VDJ recombination model fitted to out-of-frame rearrangements, and the results were checked against IGoR. Hypergeometric tests were used in a later analysis to score TCR-TCR, TCR-HLA and TCR-CMV co-occurrence, with a repertoire-size bias correction applied to the TCR pairs. In a later analysis, false discovery rates were estimated by permuting HLA or CMV assignments 20 times. A later analysis grouped co-occurring TCRs with DBSCAN, adding TCRdist sequence similarity when clustering within HLA-allele-positive subsets. Repertoires with fewer than 30,000 or more than 120,000 public chains, plus five repertoires with anomalous nucleotide sharing, were excluded from co-occurrence clustering. In its TCRdb copy, this immuneACCESS table keeps in-frame sequences only and misses some clones. Where compared with another copy, unresolved V genes explain less than half of these, and the others have no known cause. V and J calls and clone size come straight from that table; D and trimming were deduced from the DNA. Recorded for this sample are 130,000 to 150,000 clones; approximately 80% of them occurred a single time. Clones ranked in the top ten supply 5.1% of the sample.

Note on this clone: The antigen it binds to is not known. Qualities for individual bases were not recorded, and no much larger clone is one base off.

Reading the germline V gene gives CDR1 SGHRS and CDR2 YFSETQ. Its CDR3 holds 18 amino acids, cysteine through phenylalanine. The DNA shown is the 54-base CDR3, in frame from base 1. Ends trimmed: V by 4 bases, J by 2 bases; bases unmatched to a gene: 10. In total, 666 healthy bone marrow donors made up the cohort. At the time of sampling, every cohort member was nominally healthy, though immune exposures that went unrecorded were likely present. The donor tested CMV seronegative, placing the donor among the roughly 350 seronegative members of the cohort. Each donor provided a peripheral blood sample, and peripheral blood mononuclear cells were used for TCR beta sequencing. Genomic DNA extraction from the blood cell samples was performed with the Qiagen DNeasy Blood Extraction Kit. Results and caveats for the whole study, not just this receptor: Specific HLA alleles were associated with roughly 16,000 TCR beta sequences at a false discovery rate of 0.05 in a later analysis. An association between a missense DCLRE1C variant and V-gene and J-gene trimming of TCR beta chains was found in a later genetic analysis and replicated in an independent cohort. In an earlier analysis of approximately 590 of the donors, most TCR beta V segments appeared in productive rearrangements about 90% or about 30% of the time, broadly matching IMGT annotations. A further reported finding was that TCR beta sequences accurately predicted the HLA-A and HLA-B alleles for most subjects in the first cohort. When HLA alleles, especially DR and DQ, strongly co-occurred, TCR associations were difficult to assign to individual alleles. A cluster of highly shared sequence variants was judged likely to be a technical artifact of the sequencing pipeline. This cohort had only TCR beta chains sequenced, and the lack of alpha or paired-chain data limited which features could be detected. Because counts were too low, fewer than 20 rarely observed V segments, including chromosome 9 orphons, were excluded from the earlier analysis of 587 of the donors. Immune exposure information for the cohort was limited to CMV serostatus. It was suggested by the authors that the approach could potentially be generalized to other disease states and immunological phenotypes. The study gave a list of 150 to 200 TCR beta chains associated with cytomegalovirus. Because some donors lacked HLA typing at each locus, the association tests relied only on the typed subset. Correlated functional status among segregating V segments might reflect linkage disequilibrium, but an unknown experimental factor could not be ruled out. Some IMGT-functional V segments, including TRBV6-2 and TRBV6-3, could not be distinguished by the 87-base-pair reads and were therefore excluded. Most CMV-associated TCR beta chains appeared to be HLA-restricted in a later analysis, and the HLA associations seemed to be driven largely by CMV exposure. According to a later analysis, parvovirus B19, influenza, CMV and Epstein-Barr virus appeared linked to several top co-occurrence clusters. According to a later analysis, TCR association rates differed among HLA loci, with DRB1 alleles showing the most associated TCRs and HLA-C alleles showing the fewest. Compared with equally common non-associated chains, HLA-associated TCR beta chains in a later analysis were more clonally expanded and had lower generation probabilities. In a later genetic analysis, fewer N-insertions in productive TCRs were reported among donors in an Asian-associated ancestry cluster than the roughly 670-donor mean. In vitro tests confirmed that three of the cytomegalovirus-associated TCR beta chains recognize cytomegalovirus antigens. Roughly uniform sequencing depth across donors was assumed in presence/absence analyses, although this assumption may not hold. Most TCR sequences were observed very rarely across donors, whereas some public TCRs were present in many individuals. The classifier was reported to diagnose cytomegalovirus status with high specificity and sensitivity in both the original and validation cohorts.

Material for sequencing was PBMCs. The receptor was isolated from a male donor in good health and CMV-seronegative. Recombination linked TRBV5-1 to TRBJ2-2; 11 central nucleotides agree with TRBD2. The CDR3 reads as follows: CASSARTTSGGNTGELFF. At the DNA level, the sequence is TGCGCCAGCAGCGCGAGAACCACTAGCGGGGGAAACACCGGGGAGCTGTTTTTT.